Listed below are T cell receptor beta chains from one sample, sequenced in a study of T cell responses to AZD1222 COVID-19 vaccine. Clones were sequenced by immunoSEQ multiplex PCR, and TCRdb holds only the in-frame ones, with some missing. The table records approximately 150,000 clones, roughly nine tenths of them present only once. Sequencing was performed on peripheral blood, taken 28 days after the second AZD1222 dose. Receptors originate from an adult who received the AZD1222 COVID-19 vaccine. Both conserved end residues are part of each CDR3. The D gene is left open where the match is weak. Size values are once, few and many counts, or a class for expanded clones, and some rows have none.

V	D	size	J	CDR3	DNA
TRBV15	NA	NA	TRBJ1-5	CATGGDQPQHF	TGTGCCACCGGTGGGGATCAGCCCCAGCATTTT
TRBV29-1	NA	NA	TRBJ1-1	CSADGGLNTEAFF	TGCAGCGCGGACGGGGGCCTGAACACTGAAGCTTTCTTT
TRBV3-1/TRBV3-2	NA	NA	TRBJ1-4	CASSQAGQMGGTNEKLFF	TGTGCCAGCAGCCAAGCGGGGCAGATGGGTGGGACTAATGAAAAACTGTTTTTT
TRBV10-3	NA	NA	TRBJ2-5	CAINYGPGEETQYF	TGTGCCATCAACTATGGGCCCGGGGAAGAGACCCAGTACTTC
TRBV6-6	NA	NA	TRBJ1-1	CASLRVQNTEAFF	TGTGCCAGCCTCAGGGTCCAGAACACTGAAGCTTTCTTT
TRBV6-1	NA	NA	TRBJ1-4	CASSERGGGTNEKLFF	TGTGCCAGCAGTGAAAGAGGGGGAGGAACTAATGAAAAACTGTTTTTT
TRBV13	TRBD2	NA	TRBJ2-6	CASSFLSGGPRSGANVLTF	TGTGCCAGCAGCTTTCTAAGCGGGGGGCCACGCTCTGGGGCCAACGTCCTGACTTTC
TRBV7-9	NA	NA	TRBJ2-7	CASSSDGGREQYF	TGTGCCAGCAGCTCGGACGGGGGGCGAGAGCAGTACTTC
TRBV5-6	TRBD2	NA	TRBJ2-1	CASSPGLASIEQFF	TGTGCCAGCAGCCCGGGACTAGCGTCAATCGAGCAGTTCTTC
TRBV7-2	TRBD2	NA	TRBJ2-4	CASTSLAGGLAKNIQYF	TGTGCCAGCACCTCCCTAGCGGGGGGCCTAGCCAAAAACATTCAGTACTTC
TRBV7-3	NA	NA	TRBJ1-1	CASSDRGGSTEAFF	TGTGCCAGCAGCGATAGGGGGGGATCGACTGAAGCTTTCTTT
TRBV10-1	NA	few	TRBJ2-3	CASSESGGPLHLPQYF	TGCGCCAGCAGTGAGTCGGGGGGACCCCTCCACTTGCCGCAGTATTTT
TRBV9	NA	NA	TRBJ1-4	CASSERTATNEKLFF	TGTGCCAGCAGCGAGCGGACAGCAACTAATGAAAAACTGTTTTTT
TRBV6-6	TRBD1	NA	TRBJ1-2	CASSYPKTGGYTF	TGTGCCAGCAGTTATCCAAAGACAGGGGGCTACACCTTC
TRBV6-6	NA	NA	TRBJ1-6	CASSPGLRFHSPLHF	TGTGCCAGCAGTCCGGGACTCCGCTTCCATTCACCCCTCCACTTT
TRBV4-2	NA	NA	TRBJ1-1	CASSQDGQGNTEAFF	TGTGCCAGCAGCCAAGATGGGCAGGGGAACACTGAAGCTTTCTTT
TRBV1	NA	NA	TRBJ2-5	CTNGTARTQYF	TGCACCAACGGGACGGCAAGGACCCAGTACTTC
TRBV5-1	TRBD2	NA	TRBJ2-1	CASSLEAGERNEQFF	TGCGCCAGCAGCTTGGAAGCGGGAGAACGCAATGAGCAGTTCTTC
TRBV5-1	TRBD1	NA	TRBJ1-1	CASSITGVNTEAFF	TGCGCCAGCAGCATCACAGGGGTGAACACTGAAGCTTTCTTT
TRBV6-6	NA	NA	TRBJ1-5	CASSKGNQPQHF	TGTGCCAGCAGCAAGGGGAATCAGCCCCAGCATTTT
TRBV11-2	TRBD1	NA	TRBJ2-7	CASSLARTGAYEQYF	TGTGCCAGCAGCTTAGCTAGGACAGGGGCATACGAGCAGTACTTC
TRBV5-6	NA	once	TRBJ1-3	CASSIPGNTIYF	TGTGCCAGCAGCATTCCTGGAAACACCATATATTTT
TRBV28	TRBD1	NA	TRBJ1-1	CASSLWGQGASDTEAFF	TGTGCCAGCAGTTTATGGGGACAGGGGGCGTCGGACACTGAAGCTTTCTTT
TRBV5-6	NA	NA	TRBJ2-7	CASSLRELSYEEQYF	TGTGCCAGCAGCTTGAGGGAGTTATCCTACGAAGAGCAGTACTTC
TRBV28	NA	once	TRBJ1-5	CASRLPGNQPQHF	TGTGCCAGTAGACTCCCGGGAAATCAGCCCCAGCATTTT
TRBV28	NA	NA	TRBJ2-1	CASSSDGERSSYNEQFF	TGTGCCAGCAGCTCGGACGGAGAACGTAGCTCCTACAATGAGCAGTTCTTC
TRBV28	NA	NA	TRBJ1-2	CASSPRLDYGYTF	TGTGCCAGCAGCCCTAGACTGGACTATGGCTACACCTTC
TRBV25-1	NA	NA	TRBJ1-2	CASSEAGRMGGNTF	TGTGCCAGCAGTGAGGCGGGCCGGATGGGAGGTAACACCTTC
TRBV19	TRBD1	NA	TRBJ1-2	CASSIDRGNYGYTF	TGTGCCAGTAGTATAGACAGGGGGAACTATGGCTACACCTTC
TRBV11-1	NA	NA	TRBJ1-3	CASSLDPAFSGNTIYF	TGTGCCAGCAGCTTAGATCCAGCGTTCTCTGGAAACACCATATATTTT
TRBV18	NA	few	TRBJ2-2	CASSQRSRSITGELFF	TGTGCCAGCTCCCAACGGAGCAGAAGTATCACCGGGGAGCTGTTTTTT
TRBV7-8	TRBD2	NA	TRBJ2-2	CASSSRTSGGVNTGELFF	TGTGCCAGCAGCTCCAGGACTAGCGGGGGGGTAAACACCGGGGAGCTGTTTTTT
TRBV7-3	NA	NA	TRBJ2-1	CASSLRAAYNEQFF	TGTGCCAGCAGCCTCCGGGCCGCCTACAATGAGCAGTTCTTC
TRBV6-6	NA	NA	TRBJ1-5	CASSHQPQHF	TGTGCCAGCAGTCACCAGCCCCAGCATTTT